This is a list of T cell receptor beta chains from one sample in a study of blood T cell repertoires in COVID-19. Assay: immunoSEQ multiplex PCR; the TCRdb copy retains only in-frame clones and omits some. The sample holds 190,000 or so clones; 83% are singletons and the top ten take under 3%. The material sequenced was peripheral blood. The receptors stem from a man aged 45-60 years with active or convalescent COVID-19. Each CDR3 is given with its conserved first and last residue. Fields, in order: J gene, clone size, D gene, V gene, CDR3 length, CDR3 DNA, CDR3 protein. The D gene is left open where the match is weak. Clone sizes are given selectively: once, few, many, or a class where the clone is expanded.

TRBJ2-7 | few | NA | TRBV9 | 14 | TGTGCCAGCAGCGTAGGTTATCGCTCCTACGAGCAGTACTTC | CASSVGYRSYEQYF
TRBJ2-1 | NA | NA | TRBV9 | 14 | TGTGCCAGCAGCGTAGGGGGCGGGATAAATGAGCAGTTCTTC | CASSVGGGINEQFF
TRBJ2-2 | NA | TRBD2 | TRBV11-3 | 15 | TGTGCCAGCAGCTCCCGGGAGGGCGCCACCGGGGAGCTGTTTTTT | CASSSREGATGELFF
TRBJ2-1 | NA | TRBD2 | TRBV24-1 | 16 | TGTGCCACCAGTGATACACAAGCGGGAGGTATCAATGAGCAGTTCTTC | CATSDTQAGGINEQFF
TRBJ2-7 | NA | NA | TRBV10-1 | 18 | TGCGCCAGCAGAGAGGACCAGGGGAAGGGAGGGAGCTCCTACGAGCAGTACTTC | CASREDQGKGGSSYEQYF
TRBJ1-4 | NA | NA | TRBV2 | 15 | TGTGCCAGCAGTGAGGGGCCAGGGGTTGTAGTAAAACTGTTTTTT | CASSEGPGVVVKLFF
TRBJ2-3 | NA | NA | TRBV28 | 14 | TGTGCCAGCAGTACCGGGACTTTGGCGGATACGCAGTATTTT | CASSTGTLADTQYF
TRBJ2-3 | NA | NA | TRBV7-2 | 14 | TGTGCCAGCAGCCCCCAGGTTAGCACAGATACGCAGTATTTT | CASSPQVSTDTQYF
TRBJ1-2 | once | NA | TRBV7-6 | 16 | TGTGCCAGCAGCTTAGGAGGGGGGGGTAGGCACTATGGCTACACCTTC | CASSLGGGGRHYGYTF
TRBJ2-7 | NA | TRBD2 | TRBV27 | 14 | TGTGCCAGCAGCCGCAGCGGGAGTCCCTACGAGCAGTACTTC | CASSRSGSPYEQYF
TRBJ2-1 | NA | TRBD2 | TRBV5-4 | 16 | TGTGCCAGCAGCTTGATTGGGGGAGGGCCCGGGAATGAGCAGTTCTTC | CASSLIGGGPGNEQFF
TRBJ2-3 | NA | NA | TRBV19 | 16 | TGTGCCAGTAGTATCGGGACTGCCCCAAACACAGATACGCAGTATTTT | CASSIGTAPNTDTQYF
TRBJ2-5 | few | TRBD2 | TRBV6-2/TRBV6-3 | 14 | TGTGCCAGCAGTTACGGGACTAGCCGAGAGACCCAGTACTTC | CASSYGTSRETQYF
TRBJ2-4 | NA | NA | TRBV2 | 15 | TGTGCCAGTGGGGCGGGGAAGGGGGCCAAAAACATTCAGTACTTC | CASGAGKGAKNIQYF
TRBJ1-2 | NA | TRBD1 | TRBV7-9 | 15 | TGTGCCAGCAGCTTAGTGGGGACAGGGGAACGTGGCTACACCTTC | CASSLVGTGERGYTF
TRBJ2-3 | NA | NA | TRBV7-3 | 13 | TGTGCCAGCAGCTTACAACCGGGAGATACGCAGTATTTT | CASSLQPGDTQYF
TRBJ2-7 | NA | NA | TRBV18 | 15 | TGTGCCAGCTCCAGGAATGGAGACAGCGACCCTTTTGATGGCTTC | CASSRNGDSDPFDGF
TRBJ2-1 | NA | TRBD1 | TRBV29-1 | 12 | TGCAGCGTTATGACAGGGGTTAATGAGCAGTTCTTC | CSVMTGVNEQFF
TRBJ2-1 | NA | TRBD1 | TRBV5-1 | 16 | TGCGCCAGCAGCTTGGATCAGGGGGCTTCCTACAATGAGCAGTTCTTC | CASSLDQGASYNEQFF
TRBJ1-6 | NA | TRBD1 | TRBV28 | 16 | TGTGCCAGCAGCACCCCGACAGGGCCCCATAATTCACCCCTCCACTTT | CASSTPTGPHNSPLHF
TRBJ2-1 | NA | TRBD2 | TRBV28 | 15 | TGTGCCAGCAGTTTAAATCTAGCGGGAAAGGGTGAGCAGTTCTTC | CASSLNLAGKGEQFF
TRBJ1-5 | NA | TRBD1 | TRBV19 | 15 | TGTGCCAGTAGTATACAGGGGACAGGGGCTCAGCCCCAGCATTTT | CASSIQGTGAQPQHF
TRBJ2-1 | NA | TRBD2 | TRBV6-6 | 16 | TGTGCCAGCAGGATTGGGAGCGGGGGGCAATACAATGAGCAGTTCTTC | CASRIGSGGQYNEQFF
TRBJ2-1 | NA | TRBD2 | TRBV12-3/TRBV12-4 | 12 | TGTGCCAGCAGTCTAGTAGCGGGGGAGGGGTTCTTC | CASSLVAGEGFF
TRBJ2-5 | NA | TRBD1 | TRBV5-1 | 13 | TGCGCCAGCAGCTTGACAGGGGTAGAGACCCAGTACTTC | CASSLTGVETQYF
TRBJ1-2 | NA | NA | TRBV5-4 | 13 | TGTGCCAGCAGCTCGCAGGGGAACTATGGCTACACCTTC | CASSSQGNYGYTF
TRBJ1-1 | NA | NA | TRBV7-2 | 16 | TGTGCCAGCAGCTGGGGCCGCAGGAAAGGGGACACTGAAGCTTTCTTT | CASSWGRRKGDTEAFF
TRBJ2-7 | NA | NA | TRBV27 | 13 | TGTGCCAGCAGTTTGAGGAGCACCTACGAGCAGTACTTC | CASSLRSTYEQYF
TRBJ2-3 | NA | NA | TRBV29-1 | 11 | TGCAGCGTTGATCGAGGAGATACGCAGTATTTT | CSVDRGDTQYF
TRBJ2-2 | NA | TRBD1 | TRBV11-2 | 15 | TGTGCCAGCAGCTTCACAGGGGTGAACACCGGGGAGCTGTTTTTT | CASSFTGVNTGELFF
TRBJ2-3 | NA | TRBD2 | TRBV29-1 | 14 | TGCAGCGTACCGTCTAGCGGGAGTAGGGATACGCAGTATTTT | CSVPSSGSRDTQYF
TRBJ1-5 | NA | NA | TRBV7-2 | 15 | TGTGCCAGCAGCTACAGGTTGGGAAGCAATCAGCCCCAGCATTTT | CASSYRLGSNQPQHF
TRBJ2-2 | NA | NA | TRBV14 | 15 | TGTGCCAGCAGCCCTCCGGGAAAAGCGTCCGGGGAGCTGTTTTTT | CASSPPGKASGELFF
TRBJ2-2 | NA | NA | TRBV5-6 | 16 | TGTGCCAGCAGCTTGATCGACAGGAGAAACACCGGGGAGCTGTTTTTT | CASSLIDRRNTGELFF
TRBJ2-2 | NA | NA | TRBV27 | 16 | TGTGCCAGCCGCTACCAGGGTGTCGCGAACACCGGGGAGCTGTTTTTT | CASRYQGVANTGELFF
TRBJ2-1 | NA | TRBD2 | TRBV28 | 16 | TGTGCCAGCAGTCCCCCGGGACTAGCGCCGAGTAATGAGCAGTTCTTC | CASSPPGLAPSNEQFF
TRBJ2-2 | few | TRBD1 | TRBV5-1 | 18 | TGCGCCAGCAGCTTGGTAGTTAGGGGGCCCCCGAACACCGGGGAGCTGTTTTTT | CASSLVVRGPPNTGELFF
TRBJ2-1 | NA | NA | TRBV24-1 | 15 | TGTGCCACCAGTGATAGGGGTAACTCCTACAATGAGCAGTTCTTC | CATSDRGNSYNEQFF
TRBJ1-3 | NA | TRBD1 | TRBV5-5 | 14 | TGTGCCAGCAGCCGGACAGGGGCGGGAAACACCATATATTTT | CASSRTGAGNTIYF
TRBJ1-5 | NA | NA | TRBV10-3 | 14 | TGTGCCATCAGTGAAGGAAACGGGGATCAGCCCCAGCATTTT | CAISEGNGDQPQHF
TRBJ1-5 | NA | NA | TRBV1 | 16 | TGCACCAGCAGCCTTGGGGGACAGCTATCCAATCAGCCCCAGCATTTT | CTSSLGGQLSNQPQHF
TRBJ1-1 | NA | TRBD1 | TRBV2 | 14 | TGTGCCAGCAGTCCGGACAGGGGGGTAGGTGAAGCTTTCTTT | CASSPDRGVGEAFF
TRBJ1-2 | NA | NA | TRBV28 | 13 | TGTGCCAGCACCTCGACAGTCCCTTATGGCTACACCTTC | CASTSTVPYGYTF
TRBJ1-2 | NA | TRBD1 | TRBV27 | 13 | TGTGCCAGCAGTTTACCAGGGGGCCGAGGCTACACCTTC | CASSLPGGRGYTF
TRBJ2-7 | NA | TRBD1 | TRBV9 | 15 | TGTGCCAGCAGCGTGAATAGGGACAGTGGGTCGGAGCAGTACTTC | CASSVNRDSGSEQYF